This record concerns one T cell receptor beta chain sequence. This sample stems from a study of T cell clones after liver transplantation. The protocol was immunoSEQ multiplex PCR, while the TCRdb copy is restricted to in-frame clones and leaves out a portion. This table has 77,000 or so clones, 80% appearing once. CDR1 SNHLY and CDR2 FYNNEI come from the germline V gene. Trimming removed 3 bases from V and 1 base from J, with 6 bases in between. The CDR3 has 13 amino acids. This clonotype was obtained from a human patient who received a liver transplant. The graft donor may account for some of the T cells. The sequencing here drew on CD4+ T cells from blood, taken 12 months after liver transplant. The rearrangement uses TRBV2 and TRBJ2-5; D ambiguous. The CDR3 sequence: CASSELTQETQYF. The DNA for the CDR3 is TGTGCCAGCAGTGAGTTGACCCAAGAGACCCAGTACTTC. Full variable domain (remainder filled in from reference TRBV2 and TRBJ2-5): EPEVTQTPSHQVTQMGQEVILRCVPISNHLYFYWYRQILGQKVEFLVSFYNNEISEKSEIFDDQFSVERPDGSNFTLKIRSTKLEDSAMYFCASSELTQETQYFGPGTRLLVL.